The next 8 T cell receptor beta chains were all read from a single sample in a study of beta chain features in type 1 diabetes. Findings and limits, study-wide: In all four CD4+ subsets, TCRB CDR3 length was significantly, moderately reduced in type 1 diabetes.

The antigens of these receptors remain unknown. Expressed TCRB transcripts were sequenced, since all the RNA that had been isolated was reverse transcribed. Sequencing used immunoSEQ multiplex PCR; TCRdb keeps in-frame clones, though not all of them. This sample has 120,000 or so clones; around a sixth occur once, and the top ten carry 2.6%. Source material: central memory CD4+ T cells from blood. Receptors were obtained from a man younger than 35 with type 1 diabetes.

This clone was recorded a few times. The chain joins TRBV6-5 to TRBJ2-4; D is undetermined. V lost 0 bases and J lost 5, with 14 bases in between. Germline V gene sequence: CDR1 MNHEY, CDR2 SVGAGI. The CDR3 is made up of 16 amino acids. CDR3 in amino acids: CASSYSLGRTENIQYF. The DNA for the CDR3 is TGTGCCAGCAGTTACTCTTTAGGGCGAACAGAAAACATTCAGTACTTC.

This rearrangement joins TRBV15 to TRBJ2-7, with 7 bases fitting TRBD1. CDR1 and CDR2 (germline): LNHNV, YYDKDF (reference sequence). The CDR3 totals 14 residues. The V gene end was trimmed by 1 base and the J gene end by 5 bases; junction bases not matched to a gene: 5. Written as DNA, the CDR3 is TGTGCCACCAGCAGAGTACAGGGGCGCCACGAGCAGTACTTC. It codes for CATSRVQGRHEQYF.

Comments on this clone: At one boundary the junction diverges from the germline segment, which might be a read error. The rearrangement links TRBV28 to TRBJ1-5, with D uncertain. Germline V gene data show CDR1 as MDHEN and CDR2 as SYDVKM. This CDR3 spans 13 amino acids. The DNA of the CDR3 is TGTGCCAGCAGTTTTCCAAATCAGCCCGTCCTCAATTTT. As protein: CASSFPNQPVLNF.

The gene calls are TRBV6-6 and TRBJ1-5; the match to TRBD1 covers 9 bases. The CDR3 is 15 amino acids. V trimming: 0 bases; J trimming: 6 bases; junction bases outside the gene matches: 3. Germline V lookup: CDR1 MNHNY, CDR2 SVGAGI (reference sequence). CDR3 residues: CASSYSGQGSQPQHF. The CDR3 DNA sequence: TGTGCCAGCAGTTACTCGGGACAGGGTAGTCAGCCCCAGCATTTT.

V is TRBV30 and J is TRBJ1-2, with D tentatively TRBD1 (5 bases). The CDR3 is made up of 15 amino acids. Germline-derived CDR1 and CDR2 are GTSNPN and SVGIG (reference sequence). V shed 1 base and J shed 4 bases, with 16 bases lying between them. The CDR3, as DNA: TGTGCCTGGAGTGGACTCCATGGGGGAATCTATGGCTACACCTTC. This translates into CAWSGLHGGIYGYTF.

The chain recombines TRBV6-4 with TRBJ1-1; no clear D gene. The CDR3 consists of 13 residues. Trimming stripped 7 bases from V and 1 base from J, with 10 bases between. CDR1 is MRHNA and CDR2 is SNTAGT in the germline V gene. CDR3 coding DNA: TGTGCCAGCAAATCTGAGGAGAACACTGAAGCTTTCTTT. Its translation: CASKSEENTEAFF.

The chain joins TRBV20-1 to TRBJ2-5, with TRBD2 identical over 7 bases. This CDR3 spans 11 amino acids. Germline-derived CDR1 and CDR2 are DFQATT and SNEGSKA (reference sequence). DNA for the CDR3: TGCGTAGTCGGGGGGCAAGAGACCCAGTACTTC. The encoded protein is CVVGGQETQYF.

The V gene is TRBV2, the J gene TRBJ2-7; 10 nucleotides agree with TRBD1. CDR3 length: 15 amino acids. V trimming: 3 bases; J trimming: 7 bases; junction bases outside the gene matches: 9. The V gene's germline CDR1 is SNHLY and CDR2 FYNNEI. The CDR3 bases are TGTGCCAGCAGTGAGGGACAGGGGAAGTTATGGGAGCAGTACTTC. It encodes CASSEGQGKLWEQYF.